At least ten counts were recorded for the clone carrying this T cell receptor (beta chain). The antigen is undetermined. The data originate from a study of neurological immune-mediated disorders. Whole-study findings and limits: Phylogenetic grouping assigned the repertoires of 18 of 34 multiple sclerosis patients to a single related-CDR3 cluster, representing a possible signature. Across subjects, expanded clones had no CDR3 amino acid sequences in common, pointing to private repertoires in all groups. Patients with HTLV-1-associated myelopathy showed the most TCR clonal expansion. Those with multiple sclerosis showed the least, falling below healthy controls.

A 10-nucleotide random UMI tagged transcripts in template-switch 5'RACE cDNA synthesis. A single record per CDR3 protein comes from TCRdb applying MiXCR to the 5' RACE reads. This sample carries about 66,000 distinct CDR3 sequences, around 5% of them seen once, and the ten largest clones take about 2.2%. The sequenced sample was PBMCs. The sequence derives from a woman between 70 and 85 years old with multiple sclerosis.

CDR3: CSALGGNTIYF. In DNA form, the CDR3 reads TGCAGTGCACTCGGCGGAAACACCATATATTTT. The rearrangement links TRBV20-1 to TRBJ1-3; no definite D call. The CDR3 spans 11 residues. V was clipped by 6 bases and J by 4 bases, with 7 bases between them. CDR1 and CDR2 (germline): DFQATT, SNEGSKA (reference sequence).